The rows below give T cell receptor beta chains drawn from one sample of a study of cytomegalovirus exposure and HLA in healthy donors. The protocol was immunoSEQ multiplex PCR, while the TCRdb copy is restricted to in-frame clones and leaves out a portion. Counted here are approximately 230,000 clones, roughly 84% occurring once; the ten biggest clones make up more than 10%. The sequenced material came from PBMCs. These receptors were obtained from a man aged 18-30 years in good health and CMV-seropositive. The CDR3 runs from the conserved cysteine through the conserved F or W. Fields, in order: J gene, D gene, clone size, V gene, CDR3 protein, CDR3 DNA. A D gene is named only where the DNA matches it firmly. Clone size is shown for a subset of rows, as once, few, many or a class of expanded clone.

TRBJ2-1	TRBD2	-	TRBV11-3	CASSPEIKREGRGYEQFF	TGTGCCAGCAGCCCGGAGATTAAGCGGGAGGGCCGTGGGTATGAGCAGTTCTTC
TRBJ1-5	TRBD1	-	TRBV2	CASHGTVNQPQHF	TGTGCCAGCCATGGGACAGTCAATCAGCCCCAGCATTTT
TRBJ1-3	TRBD1	-	TRBV28	CASSAGQAGNTIYF	TGTGCCAGCAGTGCAGGACAGGCCGGAAACACCATATATTTT
TRBJ2-2	-	once	TRBV2	CASSEGGGANTGELFF	TGTGCCAGCAGTGAAGGTGGCGGGGCAAACACCGGGGAGCTGTTTTTT
TRBJ1-1	-	-	TRBV7-9	CASSLQDNTEAFF	TGTGCCAGCAGCCTCCAGGATAACACTGAAGCTTTCTTT
TRBJ1-3	-	-	TRBV5-1	CASSLEEISSGNTIYF	TGCGCCAGCAGCTTGGAAGAGATTTCCTCTGGAAACACCATATATTTT
TRBJ2-2	TRBD1	-	TRBV5-4	CASSPPGQVAGELFF	TGTGCCAGCAGCCCCCCGGGACAGGTGGCCGGGGAGCTGTTTTTT
TRBJ1-1	TRBD1	-	TRBV6-5	CASSYAGTGRNTEAFF	TGTGCCAGCAGTTACGCTGGGACAGGGAGGAACACTGAAGCTTTCTTT
TRBJ2-7	-	-	TRBV27	CASSFSDSHRQYF	TGTGCCAGCAGTTTCTCCGACAGTCACAGGCAGTACTTC
TRBJ2-7	TRBD2	-	TRBV19	CASSTGGSTYEQYF	TGTGCCAGTAGTACTGGCGGGAGTACCTACGAGCAGTACTTC
TRBJ2-5	-	few	TRBV6-1	CASSETTALRTQYF	TGTGCCAGCAGTGAGACCACGGCCTTGCGGACCCAGTACTTC
TRBJ1-5	-	-	TRBV5-5	CASSLEGSYQPQHF	TGTGCCAGCAGCTTGGAAGGGTCCTATCAGCCCCAGCATTTT
TRBJ1-2	-	-	TRBV27	CASSSKGDGYTF	TGTGCCAGCAGTTCGAAGGGGGACGGCTACACCTTC
TRBJ1-5	-	-	TRBV6-1	CASTSGSRIPQPQHF	TGTGCCAGCACCTCCGGGTCAAGGATTCCTCAGCCCCAGCATTTT
TRBJ1-5	TRBD1	-	TRBV4-1	CASSQSQGGFVAQHF	TGCGCCAGCAGCCAATCACAGGGGGGTTTCGTGGCCCAGCATTTT
TRBJ2-3	TRBD1	few	TRBV5-1	CASTNGQGQTTDTQYF	TGCGCCAGCACCAACGGACAGGGCCAAACTACAGATACGCAGTATTTT
TRBJ1-4	-	-	TRBV15	CATSRDLRRANEKLFF	TGTGCCACCAGCAGAGATCTCCGCAGGGCCAATGAAAAACTGTTTTTT
TRBJ2-3	-	-	TRBV7-2	CASSSRGRTDTQYF	TGTGCCAGCAGCTCCCGAGGCCGCACAGATACGCAGTATTTT
TRBJ2-3	-	-	TRBV5-1	CASKLGASSSTDTQYF	TGCGCCAGCAAGCTTGGGGCTTCTTCTAGCACAGATACGCAGTATTTT
TRBJ2-7	TRBD1	-	TRBV6-5	CASSLTGQGAYEQYF	TGTGCCAGCAGCTTGACGGGACAGGGGGCCTACGAGCAGTACTTC
TRBJ2-5	-	-	TRBV7-2	CASSAKLSGKLRLQETQYF	TGTGCCAGCAGCGCAAAGCTGTCAGGGAAATTGCGGTTACAAGAGACCCAGTACTTC
TRBJ1-2	-	-	TRBV4-3	CASSQQGSGYGYTF	TGCGCCAGCAGCCAACAGGGTTCTGGGTATGGCTACACCTTC
TRBJ2-6	-	-	TRBV2	CASHIESGANVLTF	TGTGCCAGCCACATCGAGTCTGGGGCCAACGTCCTGACTTTC
TRBJ1-5	TRBD1	-	TRBV2	CASSIYGQGLSNQPQHF	TGTGCCAGCAGTATATACGGACAGGGGCTTAGCAATCAGCCCCAGCATTTT
TRBJ2-2	-	once	TRBV7-7	CASSLGTGNTGELFF	TGTGCCAGCAGCCTCGGGACTGGGAACACCGGGGAGCTGTTTTTT
TRBJ1-2	TRBD1	-	TRBV18	CASSRQDRRPYGYTF	TGTGCCAGCTCACGACAGGACAGGCGCCCCTATGGCTACACCTTC
TRBJ2-6	-	once	TRBV29-1	CSVDSSGANVLTF	TGCAGCGTTGATAGCTCTGGGGCCAACGTCCTGACTTTC
TRBJ2-1	TRBD2	-	TRBV12-5	CASAYGGTSVLSSYNEQFF	TGTGCTAGTGCCTATGGGGGGACTAGCGTACTCAGTTCCTACAATGAGCAGTTCTTC
TRBJ2-5	-	-	TRBV7-9	CASSFSETQYF	TGTGCCAGCAGCTTTTCAGAGACCCAGTACTTC
TRBJ2-1	TRBD2	-	TRBV10-3	CAIKTSGRGNEQFF	TGTGCCATCAAGACTAGCGGGAGAGGCAATGAGCAGTTCTTC
TRBJ2-1	TRBD2	-	TRBV2	CAGREYNEQFF	TGTGCGGGGCGGGAGTACAATGAGCAGTTCTTC
TRBJ2-3	TRBD2	-	TRBV27	CASSPGRLGGRVTDTQYF	TGTGCCAGCAGTCCGGGGAGATTGGGCGGGAGGGTCACAGATACGCAGTATTTT
TRBJ2-1	TRBD2	once	TRBV30	CAWTKSGVPHGQFF	TGTGCCTGGACCAAAAGCGGGGTCCCCCATGGGCAGTTCTTC
TRBJ2-5	TRBD2	-	TRBV2	CASNLGLAGGEQYF	TGTGCCAGCAATCTGGGACTAGCGGGAGGTGAGCAGTACTTC
TRBJ2-7	TRBD2	once	TRBV11-2	CASSFGLASYEQYF	TGTGCCAGCAGCTTCGGACTAGCGAGCTACGAGCAGTACTTC
TRBJ2-1	-	-	TRBV5-1	CASSSGSLAHSYNEQFF	TGCGCCAGCAGCTCGGGGTCCCTAGCGCACTCCTACAATGAGCAGTTCTTC
TRBJ1-5	-	-	TRBV7-3	CASSLSCGTAPYSNQPQHF	TGTGCCAGCAGCTTATCGTGCGGGACCGCTCCTTATAGCAATCAGCCCCAGCATTTT
TRBJ1-5	-	-	TRBV27	CASSGGGYQPQHF	TGTGCCAGCAGTGGGGGGGGGTACCAGCCCCAGCATTTT
TRBJ2-7	-	once	TRBV9	CASSVGGTEHYEQYF	TGTGCCAGCAGCGTAGGTGGAACAGAGCACTACGAGCAGTACTTC
TRBJ1-2	-	-	TRBV21-1	CASSKLGYGYTF	TGTGCCAGCAGCAAACTCGGCTATGGCTACACCTTC
TRBJ2-1	-	-	TRBV2	CASSDGYKQFF	TGTGCCAGCAGTGATGGGTATAAGCAGTTCTTC
TRBJ2-3	TRBD2	few	TRBV5-4	CASSFRGGTDTQYF	TGTGCCAGCAGCTTCCGGGGGGGTACAGATACGCAGTATTTT
TRBJ1-5	-	few	TRBV15	CATGIDSSNQPQHF	TGTGCCACAGGGATCGACAGTAGCAATCAGCCCCAGCATTTT
TRBJ1-4	-	-	TRBV27	CASSLSINRAEKLFF	TGTGCCAGCAGTTTATCGATCAATAGGGCTGAAAAACTGTTTTTT
TRBJ2-7	-	few	TRBV6-5	CASSRHGDEQYF	TGTGCCAGCAGTCGACACGGTGACGAGCAGTACTTC
TRBJ2-1	-	-	TRBV19	CASSFLGVNEQFF	TGTGCCAGTAGTTTTCTCGGAGTCAATGAGCAGTTCTTC
TRBJ2-7	-	-	TRBV5-4	CASSSEDRDLYEQYF	TGTGCCAGCAGTTCTGAGGACAGAGACCTCTACGAGCAGTACTTC
TRBJ2-7	-	-	TRBV7-9	CASSLVLLWQEKDEQYF	TGTGCCAGCAGCTTAGTGCTGCTATGGCAGGAGAAGGACGAGCAGTACTTC
TRBJ2-2	-	-	TRBV7-6	CASSPAYTGELFF	TGTGCCAGCAGCCCAGCTTACACCGGGGAGCTGTTTTTT
TRBJ1-5	TRBD1	few	TRBV2	CASRYTGGNQPQHF	TGTGCCAGCAGGTATACAGGGGGAAATCAGCCCCAGCATTTT
TRBJ1-4	-	-	TRBV30	CAWSVTNEKLFF	TGTGCCTGGAGTGTTACAAATGAAAAACTGTTTTTT
TRBJ1-2	-	-	TRBV5-1	CASSLDSVGYTF	TGCGCCAGCAGCCTAGACTCGGTAGGCTACACCTTC
TRBJ2-5	-	-	TRBV2	CASTEGLVQETQYF	TGTGCCAGCACCGAGGGGCTGGTTCAAGAGACCCAGTACTTC
TRBJ1-2	-	-	TRBV6-5	CASSSTAYYGYTF	TGTGCCAGCAGTTCGACAGCGTACTATGGCTACACCTTC